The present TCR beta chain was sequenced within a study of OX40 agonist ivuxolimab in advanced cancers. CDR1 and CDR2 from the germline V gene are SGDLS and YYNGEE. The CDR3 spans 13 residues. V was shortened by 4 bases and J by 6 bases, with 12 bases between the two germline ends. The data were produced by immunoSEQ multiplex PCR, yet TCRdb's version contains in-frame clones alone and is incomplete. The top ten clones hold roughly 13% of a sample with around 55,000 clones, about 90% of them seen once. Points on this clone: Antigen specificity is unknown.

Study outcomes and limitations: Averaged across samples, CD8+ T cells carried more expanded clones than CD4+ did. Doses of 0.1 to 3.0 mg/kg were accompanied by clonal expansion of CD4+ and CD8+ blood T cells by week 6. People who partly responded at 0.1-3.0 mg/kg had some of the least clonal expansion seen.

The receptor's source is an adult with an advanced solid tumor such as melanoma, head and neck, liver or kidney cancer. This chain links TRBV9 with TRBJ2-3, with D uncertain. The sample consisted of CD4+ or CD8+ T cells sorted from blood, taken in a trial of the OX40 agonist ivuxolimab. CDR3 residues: CASSPLGYDTQYF. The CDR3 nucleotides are TGTGCCAGCAGCCCCTTGGGATACGATACGCAGTATTTT.